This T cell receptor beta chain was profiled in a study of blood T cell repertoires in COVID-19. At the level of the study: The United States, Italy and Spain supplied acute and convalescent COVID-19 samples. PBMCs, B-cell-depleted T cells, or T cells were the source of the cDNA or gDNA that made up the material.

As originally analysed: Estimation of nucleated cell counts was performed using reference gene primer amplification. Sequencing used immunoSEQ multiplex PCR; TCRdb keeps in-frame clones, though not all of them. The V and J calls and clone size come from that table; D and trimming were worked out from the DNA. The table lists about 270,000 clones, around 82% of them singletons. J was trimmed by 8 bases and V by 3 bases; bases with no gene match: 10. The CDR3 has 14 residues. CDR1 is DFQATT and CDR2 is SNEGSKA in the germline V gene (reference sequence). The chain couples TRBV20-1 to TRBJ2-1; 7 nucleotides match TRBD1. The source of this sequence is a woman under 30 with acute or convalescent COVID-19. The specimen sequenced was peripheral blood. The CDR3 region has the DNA TGCAGTGCTAGTTTTGGGGACAGCGAACATGAGCAGTTCTTC. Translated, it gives CSASFGDSEHEQFF.